This record looks at one TCR beta chain sequence and its context. Sequenced by immunoSEQ multiplex PCR; TCRdb stores in-frame clones only, minus some. The table shows approximately 53,000 clones, with 80% to 95% occurring only once. The data were taken from a study of T cell changes during pregnancy in multiple sclerosis. This clonotype originated in a female donor with multiple sclerosis, enrolled in a pregnancy study. Sequenced here: CD4+ T cells from peripheral blood mononuclear cells, sampled in the second trimester of pregnancy.

The CDR3 bases are TGTGCCACCAGCAGGGGGCAGGGTGGAGCAGATACGCAGTATTTT. Its translation: CATSRGQGGADTQYF. The V call is TRBV15, the J call TRBJ2-3; a weak D match, TRBD1 (5 bases). The V and J ends lost 3 bases and 4 bases respectively, with 14 bases between them. CDR3 length: 15 residues. CDR1 is LNHNV, CDR2 YYDKDF, per germline (reference sequence).